A single T cell receptor beta chain is shown here with its context. This entry comes from a study of beta chain features in type 1 diabetes. The V end was cut by 4 bases, the J end by 5 bases, with 12 bases between. Germline CDR1 SQVTM, CDR2 ANQGSEA. CDR3 length equals 13 residues. The isolated RNA, all of it, was reverse transcribed, so expressed TCRB transcripts were what got sequenced. TCRdb's table, derived via immunoSEQ multiplex PCR, lists solely in-frame clones and lacks some. The sample records about 150,000 clones, over 8.5% being singletons. The material sequenced was central memory CD4+ T cells from blood. The chain couples TRBV29-1 to TRBJ1-5, with a weak D call TRBD1 (5 bases). The origin of this receptor is a young man in good health. The CDR3 spells CSVVSQGDQPQHF. CDR3 coding DNA: TGCAGCGTTGTTTCCCAGGGTGATCAGCCCCAGCATTTT.